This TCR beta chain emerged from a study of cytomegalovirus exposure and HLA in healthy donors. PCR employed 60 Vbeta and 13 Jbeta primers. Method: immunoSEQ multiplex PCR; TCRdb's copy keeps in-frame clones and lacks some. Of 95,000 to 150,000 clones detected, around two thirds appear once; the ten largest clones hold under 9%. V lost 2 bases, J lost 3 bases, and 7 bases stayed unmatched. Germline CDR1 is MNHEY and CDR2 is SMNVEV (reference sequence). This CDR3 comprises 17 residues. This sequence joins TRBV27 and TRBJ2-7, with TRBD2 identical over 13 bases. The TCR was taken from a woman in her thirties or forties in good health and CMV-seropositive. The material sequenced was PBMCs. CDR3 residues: CASSLRLAGGSFYEQYF. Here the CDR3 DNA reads TGTGCCAGCAGTTTACGACTAGCGGGGGGTTCCTTCTACGAGCAGTACTTC.